This T cell receptor (beta chain) is from a study of T cells in women clearing cervical HPV infection. The wider study: Case blood was drawn a median approximately 160 days after lesion detection. Study results and limitations: TRBV6-7 abundance was lower in cases than controls (roughly 0.12% versus 0.15%).

Turning to this clone: Antigen unknown. The observed sequence ends 3 residues before the CDR3 terminus, with the missing tail filled in from the germline J gene.

Per the germline V gene, CDR1 is MDHEN and CDR2 is SYDVKM. Losses at the gene ends were 9 bases for V and 4 bases for J; bases not matched to a gene: 14. This CDR3 region has 15 residues. HPV was found by MY09/MY11 PCR and dot-blot genotyping. immunoSEQ multiplex PCR used an average of 1200 ng genomic DNA. Sequenced by immunoSEQ multiplex PCR; TCRdb stores in-frame clones only, minus some. This sample's table reports around 30,000 clones. The sequencing sample was made of blood buffy coat. The origin of this receptor is a woman aged 18-69 years with a cervical HPV16 infection that either progressed to CIN3+ or cleared (not recorded which). This chain uses TRBV28 with TRBJ2-5; TRBD2 matches at 7 bases. The CDR3 sequence: CASDSGTKAGETQYF. CDR3 bases read: TGTGCCAGTGACTCCGGGACTAAAGCGGGAGAGACC.